Following are 21 T cell receptor beta chains from one sample sequenced in a study of T cell repertoires in cytomegalovirus infection. Via MiXCR, TCRdb re-called the reads, giving one row per CDR3 protein. The sample holds around 310,000 distinct CDR3 sequences, roughly 16% seen once. The specimen sequenced was PBMCs. The receptors here all came from a human donor in good health (CMV status not recorded). Some clones in this sample may be carry-over from other donors' samples.

The V call is TRBV5-4, the J call TRBJ1-2; no clear D gene. CDR1 SGHNT and CDR2 YYREEE come from the germline V gene (reference sequence). V lost 1 base and J lost 6, with 16 bases in between. The CDR3 has 15 amino acids. CDR3 bases: TGTGCCAGCAGCTTGTATTCCGGACGAAGAGATGGCTACACCTTC. Translated: CASSLYSGRRDGYTF.

A word on this clonotype: A much larger clone lies one base from this, so it may be a read error. The V call is TRBV12-3 or TRBV12-4, the J call TRBJ2-3; D perhaps matches TRBD2 (6 bases). CDR3 length equals 14 residues. With 6 bases removed from V and 3 bases from J, the gap between germline ends came to 13 bases. This chain's CDR3 is CASSYTGTTDTQYF. The CDR3 DNA is TGTGCCAGCAGCTACACCGGGACTACAGATACGCAGTATTTT.

This clonotype has ten or more counts. This sequence joins TRBV6-1 and TRBJ1-2, with 7 positions matching TRBD1. This CDR3 is 15 amino acids long. CDR1 and CDR2 (germline): MNHNS, SASEGT. V lost 5 bases to trimming and J lost 7 bases; unmatched junction nucleotides: 13. The CDR3 here is CASSPPGQGVGGYTF. CDR3 nucleotide sequence: TGTGCCAGCAGTCCCCCCGGGCAGGGGGTGGGTGGCTACACCTTC.

This clonotype was found a few times. J is TRBJ1-2 and V is TRBV5-5; D may be TRBD1 (5 bases). Germline CDR1 reads SGHKS; CDR2 reads YYEKEE (reference sequence). V was pared by 4 bases and J by 2 bases, with 15 bases between. The CDR3 runs 15 residues. The chain's CDR3 is CASSSSGAGNYGYTF. The CDR3 DNA reads TGTGCCAGCAGCAGTTCTGGGGCGGGGAACTATGGCTACACCTTC.

This sequence joins TRBV7-9 and TRBJ2-3; 8 bases map to TRBD1. CDR1 is SEHNR and CDR2 is FQNEAQ in the germline V gene (reference sequence). This CDR3 comprises 16 residues. With 2 bases clipped from V and 2 bases from J, the junction kept 6 bases outside the gene matches. The CDR3 DNA follows: TGTGCCAGCAGCTTAATTCAGGGACAGGTCACAGATACGCAGTATTTT. This sequence encodes CASSLIQGQVTDTQYF.

This clonotype appeared a few times. CDR3 nucleotide sequence: TGTGCCAGCAGCTTAACAGGGTTGAACTATGGCTACACCTTC. This translates into CASSLTGLNYGYTF. This chain uses TRBV7-9 with TRBJ1-2, with D tentatively TRBD1 (6 bases). The CDR3 has 14 amino acids. The V gene's germline CDR1 is SEHNR and CDR2 FQNEAQ (reference sequence). Trimming pared 2 bases from V and 2 bases from J, leaving 9 bases between.

In its sample, this clonotype was seen a few times. The chain recombines TRBV12-5 with TRBJ2-1; D possibly matches TRBD1 or TRBD2 (6 bases each). Germline assignment: CDR1 LGHNT and CDR2 FRNRAP. Trimming pared 5 bases from V and 10 bases from J, leaving 18 bases between. The CDR3 is 14 amino acids. The CDR3 coding sequence is TGTGCTAGTGGTGCGGGACATAAGCCCCCCGAGCAGTTCTTC. Translating it yields CASGAGHKPPEQFF. The full variable domain, in which reference TRBV12-5 and TRBJ2-1 provide the parts outside the CDR3, is DARVTQTPRHKVTEMGQEVTMRCQPILGHNTVFWYRQTMMQGLELLAYFRNRAPLDDSGMPKDRFSAEMPDATLATLKIQPSEPRDSAVYFCASGAGHKPPEQFFGPGTRLTVL.

The J gene is TRBJ1-6, the V gene TRBV6-5; D not certain. Germline V gives CDR1 MNHEY, CDR2 SVGAGI. Trimming removed 6 bases at V and 4 bases at J, with 10 bases between. The CDR3 sequence is 14 residues long. The CDR3 nucleotides are TGTGCCAGCAGAGAATCTTATTATAATTCACCCCTCCACTTT. Translated, it gives CASRESYYNSPLHF.

This chain joins TRBV28 and TRBJ2-2; possibly TRBD1 for D (5 bases). Looked up from germline, CDR1 is MDHEN and CDR2 is SYDVKM. The CDR3 sequence is 13 residues long. V lost 6 bases and J 4 bases, leaving 9 bases between the germline ends. Here the CDR3 DNA reads TGTGCCAGCAGAAATCAGGGCACCGGGGAGCTGTTTTTT. This encodes CASRNQGTGELFF.

This sequence joins TRBV5-1 and TRBJ1-2; TRBD1 is a possible D gene (5 bases). The CDR3 contains 13 residues. Trimming removed 7 bases at V and 4 bases at J, with 14 bases between. From germline, CDR1 is SGHRS and CDR2 YFSETQ. The CDR3 DNA follows: TGCGCCAGCCCCCCGGGGCAAGGCTATGGCTACACCTTC. The encoded protein is CASPPGQGYGYTF.

This clonotype was observed many times. J is TRBJ2-1 and V is TRBV19; D is possibly TRBD2 (5 bases). Per germline, CDR1 LNHDA and CDR2 SQIVND (reference sequence). The CDR3 has 11 residues. V was shortened by 7 bases and J by 5 bases, with 6 bases between the two germline ends. The CDR3 bases are TGTGCCAGTACCGGGGACAATGAGCAGTTCTTC. Amino acids: CASTGDNEQFF.

This clonotype was counted a few times. The chain recombines TRBV6-6 with TRBJ2-7; D possibly uses TRBD1 or TRBD2 (5 bases each). Trimming took off 5 bases at V and 2 bases at J, with 16 bases between the two ends. CDR3 length equals 15 residues. Germline lookup yields CDR1 MNHNY and CDR2 SVGAGI (reference sequence). DNA of the CDR3: TGTGCCAGCAGTCCCTCCGGACGGGGACCCTACGAGCAGTACTTC. It translates to CASSPSGRGPYEQYF.

The sample holds a few counts of this clonotype. The J gene is TRBJ2-3, the V gene TRBV28, with D perhaps TRBD1 or TRBD2 (5 bases each). V lost 10 bases, J lost 2 bases, and 16 bases lay in between. Germline CDR1 and CDR2: MDHEN and SYDVKM. This CDR3 spans 14 amino acids. DNA of the CDR3: TGTGCCACACTTCGGCGAGGGGCCACAGATACGCAGTATTTT. Translated: CATLRRGATDTQYF.

The chain combines TRBV28 with TRBJ2-5; D tentatively reads TRBD1 or TRBD2 (5 bases each). Trimming stripped 5 bases from V and 2 bases from J, with 15 bases between. The CDR3 is made up of 15 amino acids. In germline, CDR1 is MDHEN, CDR2 SYDVKM. The CDR3 region has the DNA TGTGCCAGCAGTCGTCGACCCGAGGGGCAAGAGACCCAGTACTTC. This sequence encodes CASSRRPEGQETQYF. The full variable domain, completed using reference TRBV28 and TRBJ2-5, is DVKVTQSSRYLVKRTGEKVFLECVQDMDHENMFWYRQDPGLGLRLIYFSYDVKMKEKGDIPEGYSVSREKKERFSLILESASTNQTSMYLCASSRRPEGQETQYFGPGTRLLVL.

This clonotype was detected ten times or more. This rearrangement joins TRBV7-8 to TRBJ1-4; D is undetermined. V lost 5 bases and J 8 bases, leaving 18 bases between the germline ends. The CDR3 is 15 amino acids. Germline CDR1 and CDR2: SGHVS and FQNEAQ. CDR3: CASSGTPGIREKLFF. The DNA of the CDR3 is TGTGCCAGCAGCGGAACTCCGGGCATAAGGGAAAAACTGTTTTTT.

This clonotype occurred a few times. The chain has TRBV25-1 and TRBJ1-3; D uncertain. The germline gives CDR1 MGHDK, CDR2 SYGVNS. The CDR3 is made up of 11 amino acids. Between the trimmed V and J ends, which lost 10 bases and 2 bases, there was a span of 6 bases. CDR3 coding DNA: TGTGCCATCCAAGCTGGAAACACCATATATTTT. As protein: CAIQAGNTIYF.

A few counts support this clonotype. This chain links TRBV2 with TRBJ1-2; D ambiguous. The germline CDR1 and CDR2 sequences are SNHLY and FYNNEI. Trimming took off 4 bases at V and 4 bases at J, with 7 bases between the two ends. CDR3 length equals 12 residues. This CDR3 reads CASSVAGYGYTF. The CDR3 DNA sequence: TGTGCCAGCAGTGTGGCGGGCTATGGCTACACCTTC.

The chain employs TRBV27 and TRBJ1-6, with TRBD1 matching 8 bases. The ends lost 6 bases at V and 7 bases at J; junction bases unmatched: 8. Germline lookup yields CDR1 MNHEY and CDR2 SMNVEV (reference sequence). The CDR3 has 15 amino acids. The CDR3: CASREGDRGNSPLHF. CDR3 coding DNA: TGTGCCAGCAGGGAGGGAGACAGGGGCAATTCACCCCTCCACTTT.

The table lists this clonotype with many counts. The rearrangement joins TRBV7-2 to TRBJ2-2, with D maybe TRBD1 (6 bases). Deletions cut 6 bases from V and 2 bases from J, with 16 bases between. This CDR3 is 16 amino acids long. Germline CDR1 is SGHTA and CDR2 is FQGNSA. The CDR3 reads CASRTTGNANTGELFF. The CDR3 DNA is TGTGCCAGCAGGACTACAGGGAATGCCAACACCGGGGAGCTGTTTTTT.

This clonotype appeared many times. The gene calls are TRBV7-2 and TRBJ2-5; 9 nucleotides line up with TRBD2. The CDR3 length is 15 residues. Germline loops: CDR1 SGHTA, CDR2 FQGNSA. The trim removed 5 bases at V and 3 bases at J, leaving 7 bases unmatched. The CDR3 loop reads CASSQRGGGEETQYF. Written as DNA, the CDR3 is TGTGCCAGCAGCCAGAGGGGCGGGGGGGAAGAGACCCAGTACTTC.

This clonotype was detected ten times or more. The chain recombines TRBV7-8 with TRBJ1-1; 10 nucleotides agree with TRBD1. V was pared by 4 bases and J by 7 bases, with 6 bases of the junction left unmatched. In germline, CDR1 is SGHVS, CDR2 FQNEAQ. This CDR3 comprises 14 residues. The CDR3 coding sequence is TGTGCCAGCAGCTCTCGGACAGGGGGATTTGAAGCTTTCTTT. Protein product: CASSSRTGGFEAFF. Based on the CDR3 plus reference TRBV7-8 and TRBJ1-1, the full variable domain is GAGVSQSPRYKVAKRGQDVALRCDPISGHVSLFWYQQALGQGPEFLTYFQNEAQLDKSGLPSDRFFAERPEGSVSTLKIQRTQQEDSAVYLCASSSRTGGFEAFFGQGTRLTVV.